In its sample, the clone carrying this T cell receptor (beta chain) was seen once. What it recognizes is unknown. The data were obtained in a study of OX40 agonist ivuxolimab in advanced cancers. Study summary: Every 2 weeks, patients got intravenous ivuxolimab at one of six dose levels (0.01-10 mg/kg).

The CDR3 sequence is 16 residues long. V lost 1 base, J lost 0 bases, and 11 bases lay in between. The V gene's germline CDR1 is SGHRS and CDR2 YFSETQ. Study results and limitations: Within 6 weeks, CD4+ and CD8+ blood T cells expanded clonally at 0.1 to 3.0 mg/kg. The specificity for antigen of the expanded peripheral T cells was not determined.

The data were produced by immunoSEQ multiplex PCR, yet TCRdb's version contains in-frame clones alone and is incomplete. The sample carries about 70,000 clones, 86% recorded once. This specimen consisted of CD4+ or CD8+ T cells sorted from blood, obtained in a trial of the OX40 agonist ivuxolimab. This sequence joins TRBV5-1 and TRBJ2-1; D call uncertain. The sequence was collected from an adult with an advanced solid tumor such as melanoma, head and neck, liver or kidney cancer. The CDR3 protein is CASSLKQPSSYNEQFF. In nucleotides, the CDR3 is TGCGCCAGCAGCTTGAAACAGCCAAGCTCCTACAATGAGCAGTTCTTC.